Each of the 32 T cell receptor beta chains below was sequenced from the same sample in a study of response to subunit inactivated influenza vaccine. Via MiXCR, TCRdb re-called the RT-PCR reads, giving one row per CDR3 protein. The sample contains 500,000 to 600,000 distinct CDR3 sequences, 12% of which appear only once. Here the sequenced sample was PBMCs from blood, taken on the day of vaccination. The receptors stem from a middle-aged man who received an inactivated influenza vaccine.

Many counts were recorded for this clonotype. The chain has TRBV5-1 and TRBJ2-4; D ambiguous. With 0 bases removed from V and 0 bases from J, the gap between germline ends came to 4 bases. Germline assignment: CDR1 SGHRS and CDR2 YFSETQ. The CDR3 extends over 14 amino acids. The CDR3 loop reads CASSLELAKNIQYF. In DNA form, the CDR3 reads TGCGCCAGCAGCTTGGAACTAGCCAAAAACATTCAGTACTTC.

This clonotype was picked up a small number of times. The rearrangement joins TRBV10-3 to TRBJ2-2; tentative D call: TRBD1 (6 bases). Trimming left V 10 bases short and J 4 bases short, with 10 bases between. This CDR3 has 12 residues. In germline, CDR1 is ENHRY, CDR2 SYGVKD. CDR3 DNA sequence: TGTGCCACCCGGACAGTCACCGGGGAGCTGTTTTTT. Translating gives CATRTVTGELFF.

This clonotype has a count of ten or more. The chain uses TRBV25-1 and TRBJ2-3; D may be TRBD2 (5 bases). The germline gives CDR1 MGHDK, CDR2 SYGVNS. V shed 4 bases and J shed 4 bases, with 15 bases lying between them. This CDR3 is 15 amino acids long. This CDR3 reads CASSGVSTRSDTQYF. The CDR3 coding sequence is TGTGCCAGCAGTGGAGTTTCAACTAGATCAGATACGCAGTATTTT.

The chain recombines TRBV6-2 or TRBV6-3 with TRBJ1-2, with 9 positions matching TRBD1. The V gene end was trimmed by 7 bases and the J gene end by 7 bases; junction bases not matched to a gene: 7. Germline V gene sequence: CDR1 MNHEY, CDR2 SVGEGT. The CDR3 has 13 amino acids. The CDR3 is CASNPGTGSGYTF. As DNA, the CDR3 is TGTGCCAGCAACCCCGGGACAGGGAGTGGCTACACCTTC.

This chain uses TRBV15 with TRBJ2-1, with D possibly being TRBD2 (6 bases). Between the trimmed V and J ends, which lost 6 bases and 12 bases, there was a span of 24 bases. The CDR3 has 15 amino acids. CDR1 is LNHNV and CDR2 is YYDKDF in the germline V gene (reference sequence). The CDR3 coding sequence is TGTGCCACCAGGGATTTGGCGGGGAGGTTTTGGGGGCAGTTCTTC. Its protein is CATRDLAGRFWGQFF.

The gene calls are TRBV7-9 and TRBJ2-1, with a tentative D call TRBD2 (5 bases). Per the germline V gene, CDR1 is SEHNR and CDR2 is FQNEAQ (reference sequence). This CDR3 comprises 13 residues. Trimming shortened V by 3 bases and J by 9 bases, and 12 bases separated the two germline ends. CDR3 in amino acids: CASSLPNEGEQFF. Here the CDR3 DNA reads TGTGCCAGCAGCTTGCCGAACGAGGGTGAGCAGTTCTTC.

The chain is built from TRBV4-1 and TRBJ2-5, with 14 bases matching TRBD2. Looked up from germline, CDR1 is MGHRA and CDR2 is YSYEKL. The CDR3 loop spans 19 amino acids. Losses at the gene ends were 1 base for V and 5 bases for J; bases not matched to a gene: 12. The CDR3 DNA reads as TGCGCCAGCAGCCAAGCACCCCGGACTAGCGGGGGGAGAAGGGAGACCCAGTACTTC. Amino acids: CASSQAPRTSGGRRETQYF.

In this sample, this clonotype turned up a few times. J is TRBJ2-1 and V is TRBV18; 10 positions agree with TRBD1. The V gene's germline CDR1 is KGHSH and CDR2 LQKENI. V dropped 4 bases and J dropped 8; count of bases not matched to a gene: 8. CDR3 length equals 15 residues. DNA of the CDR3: TGTGCCAGCTCACTGAACGCGGGACAGGGGCATGAGCAGTTCTTC. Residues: CASSLNAGQGHEQFF.

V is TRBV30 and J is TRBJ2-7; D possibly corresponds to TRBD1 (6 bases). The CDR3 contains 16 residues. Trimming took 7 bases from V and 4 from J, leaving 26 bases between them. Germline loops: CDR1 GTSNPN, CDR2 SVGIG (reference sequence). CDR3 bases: TGTGCCTCCCGACCTAAGCCGGGACAAGGCCTTTACGAGCAGTACTTC. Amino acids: CASRPKPGQGLYEQYF.

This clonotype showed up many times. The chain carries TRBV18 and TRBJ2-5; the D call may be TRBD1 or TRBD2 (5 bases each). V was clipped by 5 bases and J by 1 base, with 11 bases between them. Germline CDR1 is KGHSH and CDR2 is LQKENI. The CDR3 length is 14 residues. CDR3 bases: TGTGCCAGCTCATCTCGGGGCATCCAAGAGACCCAGTACTTC. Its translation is CASSSRGIQETQYF.

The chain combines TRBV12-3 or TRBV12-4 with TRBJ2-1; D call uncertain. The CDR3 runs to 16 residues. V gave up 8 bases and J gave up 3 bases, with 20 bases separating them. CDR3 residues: CASLQNQLGNYNEQFF. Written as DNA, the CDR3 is TGTGCCAGCCTACAAAATCAGTTGGGAAACTACAATGAGCAGTTCTTC.

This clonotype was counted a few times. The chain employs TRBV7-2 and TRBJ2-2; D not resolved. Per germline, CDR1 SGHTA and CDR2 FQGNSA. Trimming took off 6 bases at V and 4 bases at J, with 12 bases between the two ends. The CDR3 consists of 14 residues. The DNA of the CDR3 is TGTGCCAGCAGGGCCCAGCATAGCACCGGGGAGCTGTTTTTT. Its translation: CASRAQHSTGELFF.

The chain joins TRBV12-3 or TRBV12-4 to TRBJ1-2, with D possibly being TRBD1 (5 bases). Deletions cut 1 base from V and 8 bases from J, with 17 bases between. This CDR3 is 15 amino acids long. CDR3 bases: TGTGCCAGCAGTTTAGGGACACCAATAGTTGGGGGCTACACCTTC. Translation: CASSLGTPIVGGYTF.

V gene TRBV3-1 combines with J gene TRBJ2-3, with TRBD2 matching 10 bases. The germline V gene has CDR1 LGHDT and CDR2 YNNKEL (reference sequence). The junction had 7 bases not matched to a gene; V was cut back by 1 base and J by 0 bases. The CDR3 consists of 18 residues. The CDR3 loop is CASSQVQGLARSTDTQYF. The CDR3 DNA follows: TGTGCCAGCAGCCAAGTTCAGGGACTAGCGCGAAGCACAGATACGCAGTATTTT.

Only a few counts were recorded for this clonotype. CDR3 nucleotide sequence: TGTGCCAGCAGTTACGCGTACGACAGTTTCGCCCAAGAGACCCAGTACTTC. This codes for CASSYAYDSFAQETQYF. This rearrangement joins TRBV6-5 to TRBJ2-5, with D perhaps matching TRBD1 (5 bases). The CDR3 totals 17 residues. CDR1 is MNHEY and CDR2 is SVGAGI in the germline V gene. V lost 2 bases and J lost 1, with 17 bases in between.

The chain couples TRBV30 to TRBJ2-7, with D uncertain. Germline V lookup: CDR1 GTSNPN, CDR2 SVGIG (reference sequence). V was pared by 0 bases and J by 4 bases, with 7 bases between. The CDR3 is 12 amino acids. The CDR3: CAWSVVAYEQYF. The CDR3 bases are TGTGCCTGGAGTGTAGTCGCGTACGAGCAGTACTTC.

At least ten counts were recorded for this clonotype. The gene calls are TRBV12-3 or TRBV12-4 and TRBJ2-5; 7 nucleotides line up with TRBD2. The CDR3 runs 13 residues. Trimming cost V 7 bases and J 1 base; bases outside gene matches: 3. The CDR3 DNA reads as TGTGCCAGCAACGCGGGAGCCCAAGAGACCCAGTACTTC. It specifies CASNAGAQETQYF.

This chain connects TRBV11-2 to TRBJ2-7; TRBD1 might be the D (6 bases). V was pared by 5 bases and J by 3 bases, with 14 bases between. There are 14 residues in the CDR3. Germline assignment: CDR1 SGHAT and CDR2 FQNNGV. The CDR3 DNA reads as TGTGCCAGCAGCCAACGGACAGATTACTACGAGCAGTACTTC. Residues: CASSQRTDYYEQYF.

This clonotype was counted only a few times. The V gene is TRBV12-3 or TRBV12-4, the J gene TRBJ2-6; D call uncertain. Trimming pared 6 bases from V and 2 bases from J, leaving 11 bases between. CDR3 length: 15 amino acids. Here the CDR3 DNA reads TGTGCCAGCAGCCCCTGGCGTCCTGGGGCCAACGTCCTGACTTTC. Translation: CASSPWRPGANVLTF.

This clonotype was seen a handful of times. The CDR3 DNA reads TGTGCCATCAGTGAGGGTGGCGGGATCGGCACAGATACGCAGTATTTT. Translating it yields CAISEGGGIGTDTQYF. The chain combines TRBV10-3 with TRBJ2-3; maybe TRBD2 (6 bases). Trimming cost V 2 bases and J 1 base, with 13 bases left between them. The CDR3 extends over 16 amino acids. Germline CDR1 ENHRY, CDR2 SYGVKD.

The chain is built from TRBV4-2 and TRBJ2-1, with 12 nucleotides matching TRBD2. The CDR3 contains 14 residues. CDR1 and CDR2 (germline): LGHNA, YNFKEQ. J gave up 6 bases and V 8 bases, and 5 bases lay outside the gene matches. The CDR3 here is CASALAGGSNEQFF. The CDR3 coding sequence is TGTGCCAGCGCCCTAGCGGGAGGGAGCAATGAGCAGTTCTTC.

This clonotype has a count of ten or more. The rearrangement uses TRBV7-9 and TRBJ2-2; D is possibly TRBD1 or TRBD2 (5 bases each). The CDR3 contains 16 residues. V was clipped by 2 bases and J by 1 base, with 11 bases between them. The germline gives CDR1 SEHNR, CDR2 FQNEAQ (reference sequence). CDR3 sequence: CASSLFQGVNTGELFF. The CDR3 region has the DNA TGTGCCAGCAGCTTATTTCAGGGAGTGAACACCGGGGAGCTGTTTTTT. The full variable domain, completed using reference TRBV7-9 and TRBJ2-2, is DTGVSQNPRHKITKRGQNVTFRCDPISEHNRLYWYRQTLGQGPEFLTYFQNEAQLEKSRLLSDRFSAERPKGSFSTLEIQRTEQGDSAMYLCASSLFQGVNTGELFFGEGSRLTVL.

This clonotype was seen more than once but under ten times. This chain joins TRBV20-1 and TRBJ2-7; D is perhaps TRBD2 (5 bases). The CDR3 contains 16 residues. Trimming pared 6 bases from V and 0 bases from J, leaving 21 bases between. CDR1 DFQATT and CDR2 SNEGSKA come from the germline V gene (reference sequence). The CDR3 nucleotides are TGCAGTGCGGATCCCCGGGGTGGAGGCCTCTCCTACGAGCAGTACTTC. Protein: CSADPRGGGLSYEQYF.

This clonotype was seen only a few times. The CDR3 nucleotides read TGTGCCAGCAGCTTCGCCCCTAGTGGGAGGAGGGAGACCCAGTACTTC. Protein: CASSFAPSGRRETQYF. This rearrangement joins TRBV7-9 to TRBJ2-5; the D gene is possibly TRBD2 (6 bases). Germline values: CDR1 SEHNR, CDR2 FQNEAQ (reference sequence). The CDR3 has 16 residues. The V gene lost 3 bases and the J gene lost 5 bases, with 19 bases spanning the gap.

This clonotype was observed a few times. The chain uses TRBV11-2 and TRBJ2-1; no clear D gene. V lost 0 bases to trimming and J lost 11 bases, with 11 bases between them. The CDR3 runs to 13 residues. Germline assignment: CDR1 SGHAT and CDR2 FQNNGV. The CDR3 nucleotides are TGTGCCAGCAGCTTAGATCCCGAGACACAGCAGTTCTTC. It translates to CASSLDPETQQFF.

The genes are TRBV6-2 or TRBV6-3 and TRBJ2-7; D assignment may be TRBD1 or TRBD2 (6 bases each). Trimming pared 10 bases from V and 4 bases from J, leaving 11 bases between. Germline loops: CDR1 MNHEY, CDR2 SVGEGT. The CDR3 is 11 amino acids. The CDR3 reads CAIRGRYEQYF. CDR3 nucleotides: TGTGCCATCCGGGGGCGGTACGAGCAGTACTTC.

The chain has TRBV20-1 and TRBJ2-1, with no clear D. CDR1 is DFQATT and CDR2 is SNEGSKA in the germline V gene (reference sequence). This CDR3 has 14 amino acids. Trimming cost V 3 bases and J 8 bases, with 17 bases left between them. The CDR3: CSASSRVRHDEQFF. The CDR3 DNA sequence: TGCAGTGCTAGTTCGCGAGTCCGACATGATGAGCAGTTCTTC.

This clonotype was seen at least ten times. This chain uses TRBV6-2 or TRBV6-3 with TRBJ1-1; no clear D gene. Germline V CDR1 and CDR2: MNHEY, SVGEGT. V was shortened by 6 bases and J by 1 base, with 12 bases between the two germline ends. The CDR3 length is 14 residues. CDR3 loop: CASSLGRKNTEAFF. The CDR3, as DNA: TGTGCCAGCAGCTTGGGCAGGAAGAACACTGAAGCTTTCTTT.

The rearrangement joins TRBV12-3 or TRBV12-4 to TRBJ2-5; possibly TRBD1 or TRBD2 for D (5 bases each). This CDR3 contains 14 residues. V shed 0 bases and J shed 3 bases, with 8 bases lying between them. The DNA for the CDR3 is TGTGCCAGCAGTTTAGCTGGGACCAAAGAGACCCAGTACTTC. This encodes CASSLAGTKETQYF.

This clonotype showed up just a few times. In DNA form, the CDR3 reads TGTGCCAGCAGCCCCAGTGGGACAGACCAAGAGACCCAGTACTTC. Residues: CASSPSGTDQETQYF. The V and J genes are TRBV5-5 and TRBJ2-5; 7 nucleotides agree with TRBD1. The CDR3 runs 15 residues. Germline CDR1 reads SGHKS; CDR2 reads YYEKEE (reference sequence). V was pared by 4 bases and J by 0 bases, with 6 bases of the junction left unmatched.

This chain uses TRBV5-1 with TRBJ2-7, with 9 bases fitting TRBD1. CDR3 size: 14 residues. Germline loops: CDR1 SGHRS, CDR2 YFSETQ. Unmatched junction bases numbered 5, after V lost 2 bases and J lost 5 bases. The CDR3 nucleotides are TGCGCCAGCAGCTTCGGACAGGGGAGCGACGAGCAGTACTTC. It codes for CASSFGQGSDEQYF.

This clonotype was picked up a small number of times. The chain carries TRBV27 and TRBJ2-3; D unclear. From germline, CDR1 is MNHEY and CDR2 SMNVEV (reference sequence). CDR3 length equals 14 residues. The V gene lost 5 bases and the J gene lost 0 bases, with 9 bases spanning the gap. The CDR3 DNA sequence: TGTGCCAGCAGTCATCCCTTTAGCACAGATACGCAGTATTTT. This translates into CASSHPFSTDTQYF.